The clone carrying this TCR beta chain was counted a few times. Assay: immunoSEQ multiplex PCR; the TCRdb copy retains only in-frame clones and omits some. The sample lists more than 90,000 clones, around 92% occurring once. This sample was taken from a study of T cell changes during pregnancy in multiple sclerosis. Per germline, CDR1 KGHSH and CDR2 LQKENI. The CDR3 length is 13 residues. The V gene lost 2 bases and the J gene lost 10 bases, with 12 bases spanning the gap. This specimen was peripheral blood, taken after pregnancy. This clonotype was obtained from a female donor with multiple sclerosis, enrolled in a pregnancy study. The V call is TRBV18, the J call TRBJ2-1, with TRBD1 as a possible D gene (5 bases). The CDR3 nucleotides read TGTGCCAGCTCACCAGACAGTCTAAGGGAGCAGTTCTTC. Its translation: CASSPDSLREQFF.